A selection of T cell receptor beta chains follows, all from one sample in a study of T cell changes during pregnancy in multiple sclerosis. Assay: immunoSEQ multiplex PCR; the TCRdb copy retains only in-frame clones and omits some. The sample has tens of thousands of clones, roughly 95% seen once; the top ten hold about 0.8%. The material was peripheral blood, obtained in the second trimester of pregnancy. The origin of the receptors is a female donor in good health, enrolled as a control in a pregnancy study. Both conserved end residues are part of each CDR3. A D gene is named only where the DNA matches it firmly. The size of a clone is reported for some rows only, either as once, few or many, or as a class for expanded clones.

d_gene	v_gene	abundance	j_gene	CDR3aa	CDR3nt
TRBD1	TRBV7-6	.	TRBJ1-1	CASSPTPDRAWTEAFF	TGTGCCAGCAGCCCGACGCCCGACAGGGCGTGGACTGAAGCTTTCTTT
.	TRBV27	.	TRBJ1-2	CASSINRAYGYTF	TGTGCCAGCAGCATAAACAGGGCCTATGGCTACACCTTC
TRBD1	TRBV7-2	.	TRBJ2-7	CASSQGTVSYEQYF	TGTGCCAGCAGCCAGGGGACAGTTTCCTACGAGCAGTACTTC
.	TRBV9	.	TRBJ1-6	CASTPRPDTNSPLHF	TGTGCCAGCACCCCTAGGCCGGATACCAATTCACCCCTCCACTTT
TRBD2	TRBV10-3	.	TRBJ2-3	CAISDRLATRTNSTDTQYF	TGTGCCATCAGTGACCGACTAGCGACCCGAACCAATAGCACAGATACGCAGTATTTT
TRBD1	TRBV19	once	TRBJ1-5	CASKTRTGITQPQHF	TGTGCCAGTAAAACCCGGACAGGGATTACTCAGCCCCAGCATTTT
.	TRBV6-1	.	TRBJ1-2	CASSEAKIQGWGYTF	TGTGCCAGCAGTGAAGCAAAAATACAGGGTTGGGGCTACACCTTC
.	TRBV6-5	.	TRBJ1-5	CASSYGQNSNQPQHF	TGTGCCAGCAGTTACGGGCAGAATAGCAATCAGCCCCAGCATTTT
TRBD1	TRBV7-9	.	TRBJ2-3	CASSPITGESDTQYF	TGTGCCAGCAGTCCAATAACAGGGGAGTCAGATACGCAGTATTTT
.	TRBV4-3	.	TRBJ1-1	CASSQDGGPNTEAFF	TGCGCCAGCAGCCAAGATGGAGGGCCGAACACTGAAGCTTTCTTT
TRBD1	TRBV4-3	.	TRBJ1-2	CASSQDGTVGGYTF	TGCGCCAGCAGCCAGGATGGGACAGTTGGGGGCTACACCTTC
TRBD1	TRBV7-2	.	TRBJ1-2	CASSLVAGQGFGYTF	TGTGCCAGCAGCTTAGTGGCGGGACAGGGGTTTGGCTACACCTTC
.	TRBV7-8	.	TRBJ1-2	CASSLEGRRSPGYTF	TGTGCCAGCAGCTTAGAGGGGAGGCGCTCCCCCGGCTACACCTTC
.	TRBV4-3	.	TRBJ1-6	CASSQGGSSYNSPLHF	TGCGCCAGCAGCCAAGGAGGGAGCTCCTATAATTCACCCCTCCACTTT
.	TRBV27	.	TRBJ1-4	CASQGANEKLFF	TGTGCCAGCCAGGGTGCTAATGAAAAACTGTTTTTT
.	TRBV7-9	.	TRBJ2-3	CASSLGRSTDTQYF	TGTGCCAGCAGCTTAGGCAGGAGCACAGATACGCAGTATTTT
.	TRBV7-9	.	TRBJ1-2	CASSLSTVSTYGYTF	TGTGCCAGCAGCTTAAGTACCGTTAGTACTTATGGCTACACCTTC
.	TRBV6-5	.	TRBJ2-2	CASSYESLSGSGELFF	TGTGCCAGCAGTTACGAGAGCCTTTCGGGGTCCGGGGAGCTGTTTTTT
.	TRBV6-4	.	TRBJ1-1	CAPRGTEAFF	TGTGCCCCACGCGGCACTGAAGCTTTCTTT
.	TRBV7-2	.	TRBJ2-2	CASSPGLSRELFF	TGTGCCAGCAGCCCAGGGCTCAGCAGAGAGCTGTTTTTT
.	TRBV5-6	.	TRBJ1-2	CASSEGPIPGYTF	TGTGCCAGCAGCGAGGGCCCTATTCCTGGCTACACCTTC
TRBD1	TRBV18	.	TRBJ1-2	CASSPPGQIYGYTF	TGTGCCAGCTCACCCCCGGGACAGATCTATGGCTACACCTTC
TRBD2	TRBV5-1	.	TRBJ2-7	CASRVIAGDHEQYF	TGCGCCAGCAGAGTAATAGCGGGGGACCACGAGCAGTACTTC
.	TRBV7-2	.	TRBJ1-1	CASSEGRNTEAFF	TGTGCCAGCAGCGAGGGCAGGAACACTGAAGCTTTCTTT
TRBD2	TRBV6-4	.	TRBJ2-3	CASSRAPGLAADTQYF	TGTGCCAGCAGCCGCGCGCCGGGACTAGCAGCAGATACGCAGTATTTT
.	TRBV29-1	.	TRBJ1-1	CSVAAQLNTEAFF	TGCAGCGTTGCCGCTCAGTTGAACACTGAAGCTTTCTTT
TRBD2	TRBV19	.	TRBJ2-5	CASSIGQLAGEQETQYF	TGTGCCAGTAGTATAGGTCAACTAGCGGGGGAGCAAGAGACCCAGTACTTC
.	TRBV19	.	TRBJ1-1	CASSTRKVNTEAFF	TGTGCCAGTAGTACTAGAAAAGTTAACACTGAAGCTTTCTTT
.	TRBV11-3	.	TRBJ1-6	CASSAPVRGNSPLHF	TGTGCCAGCAGTGCCCCGGTCCGCGGGAATTCACCCCTCCACTTT
.	TRBV4-2	once	TRBJ1-1	CASSPQRGSEAFF	TGTGCCAGCAGCCCCCAGAGGGGGTCTGAAGCTTTCTTT
.	TRBV5-4	.	TRBJ2-1	CASSSEGHSSYNEQFF	TGTGCCAGCAGCTCGGAAGGACATAGCTCCTACAATGAGCAGTTCTTC
TRBD1	TRBV2	.	TRBJ1-1	CASTLGTANTEAFF	TGTGCCAGCACCTTAGGGACAGCGAACACTGAAGCTTTCTTT
.	TRBV6-5	.	TRBJ2-7	CASSPKNSYEQYF	TGTGCCAGCAGCCCCAAAAACTCCTACGAGCAGTACTTC
.	TRBV27	.	TRBJ1-1	CASSPGSGRNTEAFF	TGTGCCAGCAGTCCGGGGAGTGGACGGAACACTGAAGCTTTCTTT
.	TRBV2	.	TRBJ1-1	CASSLGQGYYTEAFF	TGTGCCAGCAGTCTTGGTCAGGGGTATTACACTGAAGCTTTCTTT
TRBD2	TRBV6-4	.	TRBJ2-5	CASSAEAGGPETQYF	TGTGCCAGCAGTGCCGAAGCGGGGGGGCCGGAGACCCAGTACTTC
TRBD1	TRBV2	.	TRBJ1-5	CASSESGGVQPQHF	TGTGCCAGCAGTGAGTCAGGGGGAGTCCAGCCCCAGCATTTT
TRBD1	TRBV19	.	TRBJ1-4	CASSTGGTTTNEKLFF	TGTGCCAGTAGTACAGGGGGTACTACAACTAATGAAAAACTGTTTTTT
.	TRBV6-6	.	TRBJ2-5	CASTPMPETQYF	TGTGCCAGCACCCCTATGCCGGAGACCCAGTACTTC
.	TRBV29-1	.	TRBJ2-3	CSVEAGAGDTQYF	TGCAGCGTTGAAGCAGGGGCTGGAGATACGCAGTATTTT
.	TRBV5-1	.	TRBJ1-1	CASSLLSSGGEAFF	TGCGCCAGCAGCTTGTTATCTTCGGGGGGTGAAGCTTTCTTT